This is a list of T cell receptor beta chains from one sample in a study of blood T cell repertoires in COVID-19. The protocol was immunoSEQ multiplex PCR, while the TCRdb copy is restricted to in-frame clones and leaves out a portion. The sample has about 100,000 clones, 70% to 90% seen once. The sequencing input was peripheral blood. All receptors derive from a man over 45 with active or convalescent COVID-19. Both conserved end residues are part of each CDR3. A D gene is named only where the DNA matches it firmly. Clone sizes are given selectively: once, few, many, or a class where the clone is expanded.

TRBJ2-5	TRBD2	.	TRBV7-3	CASSPKSGRSGQETQYF	TGTGCCAGCAGCCCAAAAAGCGGGAGATCAGGCCAAGAGACCCAGTACTTC
TRBJ2-5	TRBD1	.	TRBV7-3	CASSWGQGETQYF	TGTGCCAGCAGCTGGGGACAGGGAGAGACCCAGTACTTC
TRBJ2-2	.	.	TRBV11-2	CASSLAVANTGELFF	TGTGCCAGCAGCTTAGCGGTTGCGAACACCGGGGAGCTGTTTTTT
TRBJ1-6	.	.	TRBV5-4	CASSLDTAYNSPLHF	TGTGCCAGCAGCTTGGACACAGCTTATAATTCACCCCTCCACTTT
TRBJ1-1	.	.	TRBV12-5	CASGSGSGYTEAFF	TGTGCTAGTGGTTCAGGGTCAGGGTACACTGAAGCTTTCTTT
TRBJ2-6	.	.	TRBV24-1	CATSEASGANVLTF	TGTGCCACCAGTGAGGCCTCTGGGGCCAACGTCCTGACTTTC
TRBJ2-7	.	.	TRBV11-2	CASSGHRVGSEQYF	TGTGCCAGCAGCGGTCACAGGGTTGGGAGCGAGCAGTACTTC
TRBJ1-2	.	.	TRBV20-1	CSARDNGYTF	TGCAGTGCTAGAGACAATGGCTACACCTTC
TRBJ1-1	TRBD1	.	TRBV19	CASSMSRDRFGTEAFF	TGTGCCAGTAGTATGAGCCGGGACAGGTTCGGCACTGAAGCTTTCTTT
TRBJ1-1	.	.	TRBV4-1	CASSHPDRSAIEAFF	TGCGCCAGCAGCCATCCCGACAGATCGGCCATCGAAGCTTTCTTT
TRBJ1-6	TRBD1	few	TRBV11-3	CASTKAGTGGETLHF	TGTGCCAGCACCAAAGCCGGGACAGGGGGTGAGACCCTCCACTTT
TRBJ2-7	TRBD2	once	TRBV7-2	CASSQTGTSGRANEQYF	TGTGCCAGCAGCCAGACCGGGACTAGCGGGAGGGCCAACGAGCAGTACTTC
TRBJ2-1	TRBD1	.	TRBV28	CASRYRGIHEQFF	TGTGCCAGCAGGTACAGGGGCATTCATGAGCAGTTCTTC
TRBJ2-7	TRBD1	.	TRBV4-1	CASSQSDRGSSYEQYF	TGCGCCAGCAGCCAATCGGACAGGGGGAGCTCCTACGAGCAGTACTTC
TRBJ2-7	.	.	TRBV7-3	CASSPNPGGMHEQYF	TGTGCCAGCAGCCCCAATCCAGGGGGGATGCACGAGCAGTACTTC
TRBJ2-3	.	.	TRBV6-5	CASATAPSTDTQYF	TGTGCCAGCGCAACAGCCCCTAGCACAGATACGCAGTATTTT
TRBJ2-5	TRBD1	.	TRBV3-1/TRBV3-2	CASSRQGALETQYF	TGTGCCAGCAGCCGACAGGGGGCGTTAGAGACCCAGTACTTC
TRBJ2-3	TRBD1	.	TRBV6-1	CASSEARTGPQYF	TGTGCCAGCAGTGAAGCGAGGACAGGGCCGCAGTATTTT
TRBJ1-2	.	.	TRBV2	CASRGDRGKGYTF	TGTGCCAGCAGAGGAGACAGAGGAAAGGGCTACACCTTC
TRBJ2-1	.	.	TRBV12-1	CASSSPGGKAVYNEQFF	TGTGCGAGCAGCTCCCCCGGGGGGAAAGCTGTGTACAATGAGCAGTTCTTC
TRBJ2-1	.	few	TRBV15	CATSRGFGTNYNEQFF	TGTGCCACCAGCAGAGGCTTCGGGACAAACTACAATGAGCAGTTCTTC
TRBJ1-3	.	.	TRBV5-1	CASSLGGSGNTIYF	TGCGCCAGCAGCTTGGGAGGCTCTGGAAACACCATATATTTT
TRBJ1-1	.	.	TRBV28	CASEGPNTEAFF	TGTGCCTCTGAGGGTCCGAACACTGAAGCTTTCTTT
TRBJ1-2	.	.	TRBV9	CASSVDRWGTYGYTF	TGTGCCAGCAGCGTGGATCGGTGGGGCACATATGGCTACACCTTC
TRBJ2-5	TRBD1	.	TRBV9	CASSARDRSRETQYF	TGTGCCAGCAGCGCCCGGGACAGGTCTAGGGAGACCCAGTACTTC
TRBJ1-5	.	.	TRBV7-9	CASSLGVGLGPQHF	TGTGCCAGCAGCTTAGGTGTGGGGCTTGGGCCCCAGCATTTT
TRBJ2-7	TRBD1	.	TRBV24-1	CATSDYGGTGGEDYEQYF	TGTGCCACCAGTGATTACGGAGGGACAGGGGGCGAAGACTACGAGCAGTACTTC
TRBJ1-1	.	.	TRBV5-5	CASSLFRSTEAFF	TGTGCCAGCAGCTTGTTCCGGAGCACTGAAGCTTTCTTT
TRBJ2-3	TRBD2	.	TRBV30	CAWSTSGSGTQYF	TGTGCCTGGAGTACGAGCGGGAGTGGTACGCAGTATTTT
TRBJ2-2	.	.	TRBV29-1	CSVESLQPTQHGELFF	TGCAGCGTTGAAAGTTTACAGCCCACGCAACACGGGGAGCTGTTTTTT
TRBJ1-2	TRBD1	few	TRBV27	CASSLGTGGYGYTF	TGTGCCAGCAGTTTAGGGACAGGAGGGTATGGCTACACCTTC
TRBJ2-1	.	.	TRBV24-1	CATSDWLSGRFEQFF	TGTGCCACCAGTGATTGGCTCTCGGGGAGATTTGAGCAGTTCTTC
TRBJ2-2	.	once	TRBV5-1	CASSLETGPGTGELFF	TGCGCCAGCAGCTTGGAGACAGGCCCGGGCACCGGGGAGCTGTTTTTT
TRBJ1-1	.	.	TRBV29-1	CSVEPTGLNTEAFF	TGCAGCGTTGAACCAACAGGTCTGAACACTGAAGCTTTCTTT
TRBJ1-1	.	.	TRBV3-1/TRBV3-2	CASSQHTGSGTEAFF	TGTGCCAGCAGCCAACATACAGGGTCTGGCACTGAAGCTTTCTTT
TRBJ2-3	TRBD2	.	TRBV25-1	CASGLAGVADTQYF	TGTGCCAGCGGGTTAGCGGGAGTGGCAGATACGCAGTATTTT
TRBJ2-7	TRBD2	few	TRBV27	CASSPLGGAHEQYF	TGTGCCAGCAGTCCCCTGGGAGGGGCCCACGAGCAGTACTTC
TRBJ1-1	.	.	TRBV6-5	CASSYSFSAIEAFF	TGTGCCAGCAGTTACTCGTTTAGCGCTATTGAAGCTTTCTTT
TRBJ2-2	.	.	TRBV19	CASSQPLSTGELFF	TGTGCCAGTAGCCAACCGTTGAGCACCGGGGAGCTGTTTTTT
TRBJ2-1	.	.	TRBV5-5	CASSPMGATYNEQFF	TGTGCCAGCAGCCCCATGGGGGCGACCTACAATGAGCAGTTCTTC
TRBJ2-7	.	few	TRBV27	CASRIRRGPTYEQYF	TGTGCCAGCAGAATACGGCGGGGGCCCACTTACGAGCAGTACTTC
TRBJ2-1	TRBD2	.	TRBV2	CASSLGLAGGNEQFF	TGTGCCAGCAGTTTGGGACTAGCGGGAGGGAATGAGCAGTTCTTC
TRBJ1-2	.	.	TRBV6-5	CASSLEDGYGYTF	TGTGCCAGCAGTCTTGAGGATGGCTATGGCTACACCTTC
TRBJ2-1	.	.	TRBV28	CASTPSRPRGRHMSYNEQFF	TGTGCCAGCACCCCTTCAAGGCCCAGGGGGAGGCACATGTCCTACAATGAGCAGTTCTTC
TRBJ2-3	.	.	TRBV9	CASSVEGSHTQYF	TGTGCCAGCAGCGTAGAAGGGAGTCATACGCAGTATTTT
TRBJ1-2	.	.	TRBV6-5	CASSYSSYGYTF	TGTGCCAGCAGTTACTCGAGCTATGGCTACACCTTC
TRBJ2-3	.	.	TRBV9	CASSVERYTDTQYF	TGTGCCAGCAGCGTAGAGCGGTACACAGATACGCAGTATTTT
TRBJ1-1	.	.	TRBV5-1	CASSLLDSNTEAFF	TGCGCCAGCAGCTTGCTTGACAGTAACACTGAAGCTTTCTTT
TRBJ2-2	TRBD1	.	TRBV29-1	CSVEESGQGVVGELFF	TGCAGCGTTGAAGAATCGGGACAGGGGGTGGTCGGGGAGCTGTTTTTT
TRBJ2-7	TRBD1	.	TRBV24-1	CATKAGGNNEQYF	TGTGCCACCAAGGCAGGGGGTAACAACGAGCAGTACTTC